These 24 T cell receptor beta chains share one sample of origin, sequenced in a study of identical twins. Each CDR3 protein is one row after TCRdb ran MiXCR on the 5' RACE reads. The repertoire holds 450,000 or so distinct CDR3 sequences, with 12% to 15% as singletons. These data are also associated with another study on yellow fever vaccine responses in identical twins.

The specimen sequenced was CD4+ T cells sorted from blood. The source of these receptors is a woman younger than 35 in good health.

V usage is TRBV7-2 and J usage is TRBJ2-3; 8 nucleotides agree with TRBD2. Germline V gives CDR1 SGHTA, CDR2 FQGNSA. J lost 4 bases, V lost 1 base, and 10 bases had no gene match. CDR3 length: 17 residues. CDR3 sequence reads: CASSLVGSGLAADTQYF. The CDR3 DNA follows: TGTGCCAGCAGCTTAGTCGGTTCCGGACTAGCCGCAGATACGCAGTATTTT. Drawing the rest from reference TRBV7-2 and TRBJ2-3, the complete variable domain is GAGVSQSPSNKVTEKGKDVELRCDPISGHTALYWYRQSLGQGLEFLIYFQGNSAPDKSGLPSDRFSAERTGGSVSTLTIQRTQQEDSAVYLCASSLVGSGLAADTQYFGPGTRLTVL.

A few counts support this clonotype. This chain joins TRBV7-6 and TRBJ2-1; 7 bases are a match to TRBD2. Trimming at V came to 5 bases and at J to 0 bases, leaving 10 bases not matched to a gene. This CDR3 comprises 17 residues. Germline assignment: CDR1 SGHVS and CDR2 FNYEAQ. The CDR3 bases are TGTGCCAGCAGCCCCCCCGTCGGCGGGAGCTCCTACAATGAGCAGTTCTTC. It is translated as CASSPPVGGSSYNEQFF.

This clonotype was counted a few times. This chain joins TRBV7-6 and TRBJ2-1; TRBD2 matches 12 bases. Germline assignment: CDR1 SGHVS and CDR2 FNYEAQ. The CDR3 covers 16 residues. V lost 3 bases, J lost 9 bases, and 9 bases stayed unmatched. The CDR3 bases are TGTGCCAGCAGCTTTGCCACGGGACTAGCGGGCTCTGAGCAGTTCTTC. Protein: CASSFATGLAGSEQFF.

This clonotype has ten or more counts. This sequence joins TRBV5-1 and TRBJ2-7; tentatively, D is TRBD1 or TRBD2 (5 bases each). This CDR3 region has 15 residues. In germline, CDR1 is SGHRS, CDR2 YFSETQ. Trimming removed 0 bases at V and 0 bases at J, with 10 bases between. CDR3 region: CASSLVGESSYEQYF. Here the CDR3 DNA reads TGCGCCAGCAGCTTGGTGGGGGAAAGCTCCTACGAGCAGTACTTC.

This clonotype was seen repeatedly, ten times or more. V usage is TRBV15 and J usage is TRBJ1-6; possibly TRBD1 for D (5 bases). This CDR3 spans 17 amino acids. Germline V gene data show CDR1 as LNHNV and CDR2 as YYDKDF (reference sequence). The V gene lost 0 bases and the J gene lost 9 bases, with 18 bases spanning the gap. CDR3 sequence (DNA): TGTGCCACCAGCAGAGATGTTCCATTACCGGGGGGTTCACCCCTCCACTTT. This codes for CATSRDVPLPGGSPLHF.

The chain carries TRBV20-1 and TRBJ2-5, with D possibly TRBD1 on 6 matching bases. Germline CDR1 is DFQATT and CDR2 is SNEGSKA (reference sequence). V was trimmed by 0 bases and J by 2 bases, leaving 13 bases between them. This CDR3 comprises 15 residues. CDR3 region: CSARDFSRGQETQYF. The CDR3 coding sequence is TGCAGTGCTAGAGATTTCAGCAGGGGACAAGAGACCCAGTACTTC.

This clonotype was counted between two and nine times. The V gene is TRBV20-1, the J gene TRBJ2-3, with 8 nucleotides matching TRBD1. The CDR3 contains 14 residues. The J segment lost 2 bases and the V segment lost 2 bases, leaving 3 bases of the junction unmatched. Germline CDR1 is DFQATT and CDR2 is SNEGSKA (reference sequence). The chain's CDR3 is CSARTGGPTDTQYF. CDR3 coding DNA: TGCAGTGCTAGAACAGGGGGACCCACAGATACGCAGTATTTT.

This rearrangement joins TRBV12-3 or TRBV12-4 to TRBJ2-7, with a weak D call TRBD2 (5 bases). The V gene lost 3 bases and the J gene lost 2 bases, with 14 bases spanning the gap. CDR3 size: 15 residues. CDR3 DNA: TGTGCCAGCAGTTTCCGGGAAATCTTTACCTACGAGCAGTACTTC. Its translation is CASSFREIFTYEQYF.

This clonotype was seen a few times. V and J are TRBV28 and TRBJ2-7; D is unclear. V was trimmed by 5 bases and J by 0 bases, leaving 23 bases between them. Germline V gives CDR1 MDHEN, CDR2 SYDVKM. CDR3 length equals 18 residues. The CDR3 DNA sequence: TGTGCCAGCAGTCTATTACAGAAATTTCCCCAGAGCTCCTACGAGCAGTACTTC. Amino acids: CASSLLQKFPQSSYEQYF. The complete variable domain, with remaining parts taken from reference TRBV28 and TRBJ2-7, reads DVKVTQSSRYLVKRTGEKVFLECVQDMDHENMFWYRQDPGLGLRLIYFSYDVKMKEKGDIPEGYSVSREKKERFSLILESASTNQTSMYLCASSLLQKFPQSSYEQYFGPGTRLTVT.

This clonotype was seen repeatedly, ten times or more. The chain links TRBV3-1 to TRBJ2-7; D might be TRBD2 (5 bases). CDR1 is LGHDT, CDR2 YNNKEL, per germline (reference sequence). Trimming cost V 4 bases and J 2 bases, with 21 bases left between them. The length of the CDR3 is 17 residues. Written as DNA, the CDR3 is TGTGCCAGCAGCCCGAGTGCTAGACTAACGGGAACCTACGAGCAGTACTTC. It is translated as CASSPSARLTGTYEQYF.

DNA of the CDR3: TGCAGTGCTAGCAGGGGGACAAGAGAGACCCAGTACTTC. Translation: CSASRGTRETQYF. This chain connects TRBV20-1 to TRBJ2-5; 7 nucleotides align to TRBD1. J lost 4 bases, V lost 3 bases, and 5 bases had no gene match. Germline CDR1 is DFQATT and CDR2 is SNEGSKA (reference sequence). This CDR3 is built from 13 residues.

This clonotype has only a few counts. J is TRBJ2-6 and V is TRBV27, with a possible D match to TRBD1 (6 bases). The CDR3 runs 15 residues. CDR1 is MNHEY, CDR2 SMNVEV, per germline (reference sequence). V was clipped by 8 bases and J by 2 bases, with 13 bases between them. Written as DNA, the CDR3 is TGTGCCAGCCGACCGGACAGACCTGGGGCCAACGTCCTGACTTTC. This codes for CASRPDRPGANVLTF.

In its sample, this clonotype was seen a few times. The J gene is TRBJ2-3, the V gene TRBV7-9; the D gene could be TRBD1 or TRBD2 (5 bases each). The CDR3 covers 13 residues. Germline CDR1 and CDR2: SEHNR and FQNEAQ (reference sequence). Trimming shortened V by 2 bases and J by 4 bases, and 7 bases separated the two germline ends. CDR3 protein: CASSLRDPDTQYF. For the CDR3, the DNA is TGTGCCAGCAGCTTACGGGACCCAGATACGCAGTATTTT.

CDR3 bases: TGCAGTGCTATGGGGACTAGCGGGACCATTACCTACGAGCAGTACTTC. Translating it yields CSAMGTSGTITYEQYF. The chain uses TRBV20-1 and TRBJ2-7; 13 nucleotides agree with TRBD2. V lost 4 bases to trimming and J lost 2 bases; unmatched junction nucleotides: 8. The CDR3 is made up of 16 amino acids. The germline V gene has CDR1 DFQATT and CDR2 SNEGSKA (reference sequence).

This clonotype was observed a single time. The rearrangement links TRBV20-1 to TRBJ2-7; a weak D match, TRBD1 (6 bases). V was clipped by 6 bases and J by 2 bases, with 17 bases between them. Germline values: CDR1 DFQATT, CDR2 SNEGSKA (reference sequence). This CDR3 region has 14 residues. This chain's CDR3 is CSAEKDSLAYEQYF. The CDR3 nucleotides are TGCAGTGCAGAAAAGGACAGCTTAGCCTACGAGCAGTACTTC.

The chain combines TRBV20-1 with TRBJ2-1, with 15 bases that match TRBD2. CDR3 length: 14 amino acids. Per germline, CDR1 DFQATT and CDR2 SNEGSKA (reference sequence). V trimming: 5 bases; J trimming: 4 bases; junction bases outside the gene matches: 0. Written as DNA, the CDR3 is TGCAGTGCTGGGACTAGCGGGGGGTACAATGAGCAGTTCTTC. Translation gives CSAGTSGGYNEQFF.

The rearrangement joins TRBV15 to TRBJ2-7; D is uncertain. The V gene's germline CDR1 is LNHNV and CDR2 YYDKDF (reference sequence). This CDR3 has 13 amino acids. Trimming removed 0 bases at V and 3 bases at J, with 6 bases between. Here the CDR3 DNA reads TGTGCCACCAGCAGAGACGCTAGCTACGAGCAGTACTTC. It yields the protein CATSRDASYEQYF.

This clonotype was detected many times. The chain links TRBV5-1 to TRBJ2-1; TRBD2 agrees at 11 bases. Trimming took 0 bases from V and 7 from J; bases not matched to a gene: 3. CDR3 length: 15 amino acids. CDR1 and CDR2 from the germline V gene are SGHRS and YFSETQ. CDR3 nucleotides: TGCGCCAGCAGCTTGGTGGGACTAGCGGCAAATGAGCAGTTCTTC. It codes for CASSLVGLAANEQFF. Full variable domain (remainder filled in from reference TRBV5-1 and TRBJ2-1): KAGVTQTPRYLIKTRGQQVTLSCSPISGHRSVSWYQQTPGQGLQFLFEYFSETQRNKGNFPGRFSGRQFSNSRSEMNVSTLELGDSALYLCASSLVGLAANEQFFGPGTRLTVL.

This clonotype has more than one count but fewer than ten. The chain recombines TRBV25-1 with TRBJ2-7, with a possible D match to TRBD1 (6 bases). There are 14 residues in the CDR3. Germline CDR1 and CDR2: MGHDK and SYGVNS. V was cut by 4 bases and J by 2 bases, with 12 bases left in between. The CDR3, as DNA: TGTGCCAGCAGTGTCCCAGGGGTCCCCTACGAGCAGTACTTC. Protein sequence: CASSVPGVPYEQYF.

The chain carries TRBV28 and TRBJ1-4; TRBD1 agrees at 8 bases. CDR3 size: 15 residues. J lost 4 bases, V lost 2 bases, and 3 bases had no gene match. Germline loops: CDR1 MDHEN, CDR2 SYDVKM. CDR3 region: CASSLQGAINEKLFF. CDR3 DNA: TGTGCCAGCAGTTTACAGGGGGCTATTAATGAAAAACTGTTTTTT.

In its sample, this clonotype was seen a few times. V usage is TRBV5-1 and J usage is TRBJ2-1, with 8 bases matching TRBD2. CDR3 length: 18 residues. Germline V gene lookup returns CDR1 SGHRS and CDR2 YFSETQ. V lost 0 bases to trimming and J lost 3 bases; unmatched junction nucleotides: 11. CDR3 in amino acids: CASSLVPTSGSSYNEQFF. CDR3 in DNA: TGCGCCAGCAGCTTGGTTCCGACAAGCGGGAGCAGCTACAATGAGCAGTTCTTC.

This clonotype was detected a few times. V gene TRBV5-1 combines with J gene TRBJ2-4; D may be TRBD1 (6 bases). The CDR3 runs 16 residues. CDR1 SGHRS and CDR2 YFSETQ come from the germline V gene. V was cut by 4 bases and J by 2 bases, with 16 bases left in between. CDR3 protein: CASSGRDIGTKNIQYF. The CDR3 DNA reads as TGCGCCAGCAGCGGACGGGACATAGGCACCAAAAACATTCAGTACTTC.

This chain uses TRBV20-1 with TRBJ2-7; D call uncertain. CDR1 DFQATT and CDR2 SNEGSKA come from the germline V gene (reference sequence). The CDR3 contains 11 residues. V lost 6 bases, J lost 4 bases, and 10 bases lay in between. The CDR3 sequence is CSAPLGYEQYF. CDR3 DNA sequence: TGCAGTGCCCCCCTCGGGTACGAGCAGTACTTC.

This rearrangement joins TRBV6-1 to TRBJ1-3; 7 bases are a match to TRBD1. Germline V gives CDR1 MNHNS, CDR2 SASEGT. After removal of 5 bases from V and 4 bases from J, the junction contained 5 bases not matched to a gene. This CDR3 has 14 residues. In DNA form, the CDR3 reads TGTGCCAGCAGTAGACAGGGTGGGGGAAACACCATATATTTT. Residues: CASSRQGGGNTIYF.